One sample yielded the 16 T cell receptor beta chains listed below, sequenced in a study of blood T cells in healthy people across ages. A J-beta primer mix and a sample-barcoded 5' primer were used in a second PCR of roughly 6 to 11 cycles. Each CDR3 protein is one row after TCRdb ran MiXCR on the 5' RACE reads. The sample carries 1 million to 1.2 million distinct CDR3 sequences, roughly two fifths recorded once. Specimen: blood. These receptor sequences come from a man younger than 35 in good health.

This clonotype was seen a single time. The rearrangement links TRBV27 to TRBJ2-1, with 11 bases matching TRBD2. The CDR3 runs to 15 residues. Trimming at V came to 6 bases and at J to 4 bases, leaving 5 bases not matched to a gene. Germline V CDR1 and CDR2: MNHEY, SMNVEV (reference sequence). The CDR3 here is CASRRTSGPYNEQFF. The CDR3 DNA reads as TGTGCCAGCAGGCGGACTAGCGGGCCTTACAATGAGCAGTTCTTC.

J is TRBJ2-3 and V is TRBV12-3 or TRBV12-4; the D is unclear. The CDR3 covers 16 residues. V gave up 3 bases and J gave up 4 bases, with 17 bases separating them. CDR3 in DNA: TGTGCCAGCAGTTTTGGCGCCACCGTTAGAGCAGATACGCAGTATTTT. Translation: CASSFGATVRADTQYF.

This clonotype occurred a few times. The chain recombines TRBV14 with TRBJ2-7, with D maybe TRBD2 (6 bases). Germline CDR1 and CDR2: SGHDN and FVKESK. Trimming took off 3 bases at V and 4 bases at J, with 10 bases between the two ends. The CDR3 covers 13 residues. This CDR3 is CASSQSRGYEQYF. Here the CDR3 DNA reads TGTGCCAGCAGCCAGTCCCGGGGGTACGAGCAGTACTTC.

This clonotype was seen many times. The chain combines TRBV5-1 with TRBJ2-5; 15 nucleotides match TRBD2. Germline-derived CDR1 and CDR2 are SGHRS and YFSETQ. This CDR3 comprises 16 residues. With V trimmed by 3 bases and J by 4 bases, 4 bases remained unmatched. The CDR3 sequence: CASSSGLAGGRETQYF. The CDR3 DNA reads TGCGCCAGCAGCTCGGGACTAGCGGGGGGTAGAGAGACCCAGTACTTC.

This clonotype was counted only a few times. The V and J genes are TRBV20-1 and TRBJ2-7; no reliable D call. CDR1 and CDR2 from the germline V gene are DFQATT and SNEGSKA (reference sequence). V lost 8 bases and J 7 bases, leaving 21 bases between the germline ends. The CDR3 covers 13 residues. CDR3 DNA: TGCAGTTCACTGGACGGAGCCTACAATGAGCAGTACTTC. Its protein is CSSLDGAYNEQYF.

This clonotype has at least ten counts. The chain combines TRBV15 with TRBJ2-1; D might be TRBD2 (5 bases). CDR3 length: 16 residues. In germline, CDR1 is LNHNV, CDR2 YYDKDF (reference sequence). Trimming left V 6 bases short and J 0 bases short, with 15 bases between. The CDR3 DNA reads TGTGCCACCAGTAGCCTCGGGGAGAGCTCCTACAATGAGCAGTTCTTC. It translates to CATSSLGESSYNEQFF.

This rearrangement joins TRBV6-5 to TRBJ1-4; D remains unclear. Between the trimmed V and J ends, which lost 7 bases and 6 bases, there was a span of 6 bases. The CDR3 sequence is 11 residues long. Germline V gene data show CDR1 as MNHEY and CDR2 as SVGAGI. The CDR3 bases are TGTGCCAGCATCGGGGATGAAAAACTGTTTTTT. This codes for CASIGDEKLFF.

The genes are TRBV5-6 and TRBJ2-7; 9 bases align to TRBD1. Germline lookup yields CDR1 SGHDT and CDR2 YYEEEE. The V gene end was trimmed by 4 bases and the J gene end by 4 bases; junction bases not matched to a gene: 3. The CDR3 is 13 residues long. The chain's CDR3 is CASSRTGVYEQYF. The CDR3 DNA is TGTGCCAGCAGCCGGACAGGGGTTTACGAGCAGTACTTC.

This clonotype was observed a few times. V gene TRBV4-1 combines with J gene TRBJ1-5, with 8 bases identical to TRBD1. CDR1 and CDR2 from the germline V gene are MGHRA and YSYEKL. The CDR3 has 15 amino acids. J lost 2 bases, V lost 3 bases, and 3 bases had no gene match. The CDR3 protein is CASSHPGQGNQPQHF. Written as DNA, the CDR3 is TGCGCCAGCAGCCACCCGGGACAGGGCAATCAGCCCCAGCATTTT.

This clonotype was counted only a few times. This chain joins TRBV2 and TRBJ2-7, with unresolved D. TRBJ2-5 matches the DNA end more closely, so the J call is doubtful. Looked up from germline, CDR1 is SNHLY and CDR2 is FYNNEI. This CDR3 contains 14 residues. CDR3 sequence (DNA): TGTGCCAGCAGCCCCCCGGTTGTGAAGGAGACCCAGTACTTC. It encodes CASSPPVVKETQYF.

The rearrangement joins TRBV2 to TRBJ2-2; tentative D call: TRBD1 (7 bases). Germline V gene sequence: CDR1 SNHLY, CDR2 FYNNEI. Trimming pared 8 bases from V and 7 bases from J, leaving 11 bases between. The CDR3 covers 12 residues. For the CDR3, the DNA is TGTGCCAGCGGTCAGGGGGGCGGGGAGCTGTTTTTT. Its protein is CASGQGGGELFF. Filled out from reference TRBV2 and TRBJ2-2, the complete variable domain reads EPEVTQTPSHQVTQMGQEVILRCVPISNHLYFYWYRQILGQKVEFLVSFYNNEISEKSEIFDDQFSVERPDGSNFTLKIRSTKLEDSAMYFCASGQGGGELFFGEGSRLTVL.

The CDR3 bases are TGTGCCAGCAGCTCCGGACAGGGCCAATCCTACAATGAGCAGTTCTTC. It specifies CASSSGQGQSYNEQFF. J is TRBJ2-1 and V is TRBV7-9; 8 nucleotides line up with TRBD1. The V segment lost 4 bases and the J segment 1 base; nucleotides outside the gene matches: 6. The CDR3 has 16 amino acids. The germline gives CDR1 SEHNR, CDR2 FQNEAQ (reference sequence). Drawing the rest from reference TRBV7-9 and TRBJ2-1, the complete variable domain is DTGVSQNPRHKITKRGQNVTFRCDPISEHNRLYWYRQTLGQGPEFLTYFQNEAQLEKSRLLSDRFSAERPKGSFSTLEIQRTEQGDSAMYLCASSSGQGQSYNEQFFGPGTRLTVL.

The rearrangement links TRBV12-3 or TRBV12-4 to TRBJ1-6, with TRBD1 as a possible D gene (6 bases). V lost 3 bases and J lost 7, with 16 bases in between. The CDR3 extends over 16 amino acids. CDR3 amino acids: CASSFGGSRVNSPLHF. The CDR3 DNA reads TGTGCCAGCAGTTTTGGGGGCTCCAGGGTGAATTCACCCCTCCACTTT.

The chain has TRBV6-2 or TRBV6-3 and TRBJ2-2, with 15 positions matching TRBD2. Trimming took 6 bases from V and 3 from J; bases not matched to a gene: 5. The germline V gene encodes CDR1 MNHEY and CDR2 SVGEGT. The CDR3 totals 17 residues. CDR3 loop: CASSRGLAGGHTGELFF. The CDR3 nucleotides read TGTGCCAGCAGCAGGGGACTAGCGGGGGGACACACCGGGGAGCTGTTTTTT.

This clonotype was observed a handful of times. The chain links TRBV3-1 to TRBJ2-4, with D possibly matching TRBD2 (5 bases). In germline, CDR1 is LGHDT, CDR2 YNNKEL (reference sequence). The V and J ends lost 3 bases and 0 bases respectively, with 15 bases between them. This CDR3 is 17 amino acids long. CDR3 protein: CASSHVGGGLAKNIQYF. Written as DNA, the CDR3 is TGTGCCAGCAGCCATGTCGGCGGCGGGTTAGCCAAAAACATTCAGTACTTC. Based on the CDR3 plus reference TRBV3-1 and TRBJ2-4, the full variable domain is DTAVSQTPKYLVTQMGNDKSIKCEQNLGHDTMYWYKQDSKKFLKIMFSYNNKELIINETVPNRFSPKSPDKAHLNLHINSLELGDSAVYFCASSHVGGGLAKNIQYFGAGTRLSVL.

The J gene is TRBJ1-2, the V gene TRBV6-1; no clear D. Germline assignment: CDR1 MNHNS and CDR2 SASEGT. V lost 6 bases and J lost 4, with 15 bases in between. This CDR3 is built from 14 residues. CDR3 protein: CASSPAADIYGYTF. In nucleotides, the CDR3 is TGTGCCAGCAGCCCAGCGGCGGATATCTATGGCTACACCTTC.